One and the same sample provided the 6 T cell receptor beta chains below, sequenced in a study of shared clonotypes between healthy human individuals. TCRdb's table, derived via immunoSEQ multiplex PCR, lists solely in-frame clones and lacks some. Of around 2.5 million clones listed, approximately 93% are singletons. Sequencing input: naive CD4+ T cells from PBMCs. Subset denoted: CD45RA+ positively selected. These receptors were obtained from a man younger than 35 in good health. Some clones in this sample may be carry-over from other donors' samples.

J is TRBJ2-3 and V is TRBV13; D perhaps matches TRBD2 (6 bases). The V gene's germline CDR1 is PRHDT and CDR2 FYEKMQ (reference sequence). The CDR3 contains 16 residues. The ends were cut back, 5 bases at V and 0 bases at J, with 15 bases in the middle. Here the CDR3 DNA reads TGTGCCAGCAGCCCGCGCCGGGAGATTAGCACAGATACGCAGTATTTT. Translating gives CASSPRREISTDTQYF. The whole variable domain, filled in from reference TRBV13 and TRBJ2-3, reads AAGVIQSPRHLIKEKRETATLKCYPIPRHDTVYWYQQGPGQDPQFLISFYEKMQSDKGSIPDRFSAQQFSDYHSELNMSSLELGDSALYFCASSPRREISTDTQYFGPGTRLTVL.

The CDR3 is CASSFGQAEDTQYF. The CDR3 DNA sequence: TGCGCCAGCAGCTTCGGACAGGCGGAGGATACGCAGTATTTT. The V call is TRBV5-1, the J call TRBJ2-3, with 7 bases fitting TRBD1. The CDR3 is 14 amino acids. Per the germline V gene, CDR1 is SGHRS and CDR2 is YFSETQ. Trimming took 2 bases from V and 6 from J; bases not matched to a gene: 6. Supplemented by reference TRBV5-1 and TRBJ2-3, the full variable domain reads KAGVTQTPRYLIKTRGQQVTLSCSPISGHRSVSWYQQTPGQGLQFLFEYFSETQRNKGNFPGRFSGRQFSNSRSEMNVSTLELGDSALYLCASSFGQAEDTQYFGPGTRLTVL.

The chain joins TRBV5-1 to TRBJ1-3; D gene ambiguous. CDR3 length equals 16 residues. The germline gives CDR1 SGHRS, CDR2 YFSETQ. The germline V and J ends were trimmed by 1 base and 2 bases, with 13 bases remaining between them. The CDR3 coding sequence is TGCGCCAGCAGCTTGTCTGTGTCGGGTGCTGGAAACACCATATATTTT. Its protein is CASSLSVSGAGNTIYF.

V and J are TRBV30 and TRBJ1-2, with TRBD1 as a possible D gene (5 bases). The CDR3 runs 13 residues. CDR1 is GTSNPN, CDR2 SVGIG, per germline (reference sequence). Trimming removed 3 bases from V and 5 bases from J, with 13 bases in between. In DNA form, the CDR3 reads TGTGCCTGGAGGTTGGCAGGGACTTATGGCTACACCTTC. This gives the protein CAWRLAGTYGYTF.

This chain links TRBV4-3 with TRBJ2-1, with 10 positions matching TRBD2. J was trimmed by 4 bases and V by 2 bases; bases with no gene match: 5. This CDR3 spans 16 amino acids. Germline V gives CDR1 LGHNA, CDR2 YSLEER. CDR3 amino acids: CASSQRTSGVYNEQFF. The CDR3 region has the DNA TGCGCCAGCAGCCAACGGACTAGCGGAGTATACAATGAGCAGTTCTTC.

This clone was detected only once. The V gene is TRBV30, the J gene TRBJ2-7, with D possibly being TRBD1 or TRBD2 (5 bases each). Germline CDR1 and CDR2: GTSNPN and SVGIG (reference sequence). CDR3 length: 13 amino acids. V lost 0 bases and J 5 bases, leaving 11 bases between the germline ends. CDR3 DNA sequence: TGTGCCTGGAGTGTACTTGGGGGAAACGAGCAGTACTTC. Protein sequence: CAWSVLGGNEQYF.